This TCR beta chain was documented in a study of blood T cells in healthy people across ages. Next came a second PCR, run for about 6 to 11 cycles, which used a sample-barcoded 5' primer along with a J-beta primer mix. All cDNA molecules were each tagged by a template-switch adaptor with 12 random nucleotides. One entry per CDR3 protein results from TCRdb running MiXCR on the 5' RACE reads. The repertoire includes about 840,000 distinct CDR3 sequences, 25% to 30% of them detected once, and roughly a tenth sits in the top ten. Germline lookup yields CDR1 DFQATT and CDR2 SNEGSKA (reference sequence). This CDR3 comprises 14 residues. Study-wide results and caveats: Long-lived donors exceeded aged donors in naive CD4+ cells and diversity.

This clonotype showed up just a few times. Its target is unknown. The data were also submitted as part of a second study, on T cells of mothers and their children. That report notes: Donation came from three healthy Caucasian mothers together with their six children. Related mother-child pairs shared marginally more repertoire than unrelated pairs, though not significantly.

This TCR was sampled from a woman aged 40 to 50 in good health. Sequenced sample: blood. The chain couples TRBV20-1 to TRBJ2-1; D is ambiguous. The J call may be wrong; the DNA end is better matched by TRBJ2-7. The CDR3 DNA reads TGCAGTGCTAGTCCCACCAACTCCTACAATGAGCAGTACTTC. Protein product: CSASPTNSYNEQYF.